These 10 T cell receptor beta chains came from one sample sequenced in a study of brain T cells in children with intractable seizures. The repertoire was sequenced with immunoSEQ multiplex PCR; TCRdb's copy has only in-frame clones and lacks some. The table lists 110,000 or so clones, roughly 94% of them singletons. The sample here was peripheral blood, taken at surgery. The source is a boy less than two years old with hemimegalencephaly and intractable seizures.

The chain combines TRBV27 with TRBJ1-1; 10 nucleotides match TRBD1. Looked up from germline, CDR1 is MNHEY and CDR2 is SMNVEV (reference sequence). The CDR3 length is 17 residues. V trimming: 8 bases; J trimming: 1 base; junction bases outside the gene matches: 13. CDR3 loop: CASSHDRGLTANTEAFF. CDR3 bases: TGTGCCAGCTCTCATGACAGGGGGCTGACTGCGAACACTGAAGCTTTCTTT.

The chain links TRBV5-1 to TRBJ1-3; D gene ambiguous. CDR1 is SGHRS, CDR2 YFSETQ, per germline. Trimming left V 4 bases short and J 0 bases short, with 8 bases between. The CDR3 is 14 amino acids. The CDR3 nucleotides read TGCGCCAGCAGCGCGACGGACTCTGGAAACACCATATATTTT. It codes for CASSATDSGNTIYF.

V usage is TRBV11-3 and J usage is TRBJ2-1; tentatively, D is TRBD1 or TRBD2 (5 bases each). Germline lookup yields CDR1 SGHNT and CDR2 YENEEA. CDR3 size: 14 residues. Trimming pared 5 bases from V and 0 bases from J, leaving 8 bases between. The CDR3 is CASSTGGSYNEQFF. CDR3 DNA sequence: TGTGCCAGCAGCACAGGAGGCTCCTACAATGAGCAGTTCTTC.

This clone occurred once. The gene calls are TRBV2 and TRBJ2-7; 10 bases agree with TRBD1. V was pared by 2 bases and J by 6 bases, with 13 bases of the junction left unmatched. Germline lookup yields CDR1 SNHLY and CDR2 FYNNEI. This CDR3 is built from 17 residues. The CDR3 protein is CASSESWRDRGFSEQYF. CDR3 in DNA: TGTGCCAGCAGTGAATCCTGGCGGGACAGGGGTTTTTCCGAGCAGTACTTC.

The V gene is TRBV28, the J gene TRBJ1-2; 7 positions match TRBD1. Losses at the gene ends were 5 bases for V and 2 bases for J; bases not matched to a gene: 17. Germline V gene lookup returns CDR1 MDHEN and CDR2 SYDVKM. This CDR3 comprises 18 residues. The CDR3 DNA follows: TGTGCCAGCAGTCCTTTCACCGTCCGACAGGGAAAGAACTATGGCTACACCTTC. Protein product: CASSPFTVRQGKNYGYTF.

The rearrangement joins TRBV19 to TRBJ2-1; D might be TRBD2 (5 bases). Germline lookup yields CDR1 LNHDA and CDR2 SQIVND (reference sequence). V was shortened by 9 bases and J by 8 bases, with 20 bases between the two germline ends. This CDR3 has 14 amino acids. The CDR3 region has the DNA TGTGCCAGCAAGCCCCTAGAGAGGGTGGATGAGCAGTTCTTC. Protein sequence: CASKPLERVDEQFF.

This clone was counted once. V usage is TRBV27 and J usage is TRBJ2-1; D unclear. There are 12 residues in the CDR3. Trimming removed 3 bases from V and 7 bases from J, with 7 bases in between. Germline V CDR1 and CDR2: MNHEY, SMNVEV (reference sequence). The CDR3 region is CASSFATNEQFF. The DNA of the CDR3 is TGTGCCAGCAGTTTCGCGACTAATGAGCAGTTCTTC.

The V gene is TRBV6-4, the J gene TRBJ1-6; D gene ambiguous. The V end was cut by 2 bases, the J end by 0 bases, with 2 bases between. In germline, CDR1 is MRHNA, CDR2 SNTAGT. This CDR3 region has 14 residues. Here the CDR3 DNA reads TGTGCCAGCAGTGACAGCTCCTATAATTCACCCCTCCACTTT. Amino acid sequence: CASSDSSYNSPLHF.

The chain recombines TRBV12-3 or TRBV12-4 with TRBJ2-7; no firm D call. V was pared by 6 bases and J by 1 base, with 7 bases between. The CDR3 runs 12 residues. The DNA of the CDR3 is TGTGCCAGCAGCACCGGGTCCTACGAGCAGTACTTC. As protein: CASSTGSYEQYF.

This rearrangement joins TRBV9 to TRBJ2-3; TRBD2 aligns across 7 bases. The CDR3 is 16 residues long. V dropped 0 bases and J dropped 0; count of bases not matched to a gene: 4. Germline V CDR1 and CDR2: SGDLS, YYNGEE. CDR3 in DNA: TGTGCCAGCAGCGTAGGAACTAGCGCTAGCACAGATACGCAGTATTTT. It specifies CASSVGTSASTDTQYF.